Sequencing of this T cell receptor beta chain was carried out in a study of identifying expanded T cells in peripheral blood. General study findings and limits: Differentially abundant clones: approximately 1.3 between replicates, about 17 at about two weeks, less than 25 at four. Clone count variance between roughly 2-week samples rose with total template count.

The trim removed 6 bases at V and 4 bases at J, leaving 7 bases unmatched. The V gene's germline CDR1 is MNHNY and CDR2 SVGAGI (reference sequence). The CDR3 consists of 15 residues. This table comes from immunoSEQ multiplex PCR, and its TCRdb copy is limited to in-frame clones, with some not included. The sample contains about 91,000 clones, 85% to 90% of which appear only once. Collection occurred without any documented infections or immune events in donors. A word on this clone: The antigen is not known.

The TCR was taken from a person aged 18 to 75 in good health. The rearrangement joins TRBV6-6 to TRBJ2-1, with 9 bases identical to TRBD2. The specimen was blood. The chain's CDR3 is CASRGGGAAYNEQFF. In DNA form, the CDR3 reads TGTGCCAGCAGGGGCGGGGGGGCCGCTTACAATGAGCAGTTCTTC.